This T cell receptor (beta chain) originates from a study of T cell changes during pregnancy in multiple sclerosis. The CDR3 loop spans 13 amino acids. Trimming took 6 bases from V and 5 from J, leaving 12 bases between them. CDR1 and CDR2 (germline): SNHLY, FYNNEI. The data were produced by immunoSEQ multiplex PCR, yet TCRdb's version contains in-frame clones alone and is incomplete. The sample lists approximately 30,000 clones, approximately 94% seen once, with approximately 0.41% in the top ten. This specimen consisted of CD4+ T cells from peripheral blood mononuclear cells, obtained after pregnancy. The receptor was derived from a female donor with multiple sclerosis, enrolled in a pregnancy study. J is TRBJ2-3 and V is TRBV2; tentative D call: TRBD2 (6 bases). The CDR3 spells CASRRREEDTQYF. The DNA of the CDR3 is TGTGCCAGCAGGAGGAGGGAGGAAGATACGCAGTATTTT.